The clone carrying this T cell receptor (beta chain) was found many times. Antigen unknown. This sample is drawn from a study of spatial heterogeneity in lung cancer. Study-wide background: Any follow-up PBMC samples that were available went on to be sequenced, and the median time to follow-up was about two years after resection. Regarding the study as a whole: Blood carried ubiquitous expanded tumor TCRs more at resection than follow-up.

Documented time point: blood at routine non-recurrence follow-up after resection. Unsorted samples of tumor, nontumor lung or frozen PBMC had their whole RNA sequenced. From the 5' RACE reads, TCRdb called clonotypes with MiXCR, one entry per CDR3 protein. The sample includes over 95,000 distinct CDR3 sequences, 10% to 12% seen only once; the top ten take approximately 24%. The sequence was collected from a female donor with early-stage non-small cell lung cancer. Specimen: PBMCs, collected at follow-up.

CDR3 amino acids: CSVQGKFNYGYTF. In DNA form, the CDR3 reads TGCAGCGTTCAGGGGAAATTTAACTATGGCTACACCTTC. The rearrangement uses TRBV29-1 and TRBJ1-2, with a possible D match to TRBD1 (6 bases). In germline, CDR1 is SQVTM, CDR2 ANQGSEA. With 5 bases removed from V and 1 base from J, the gap between germline ends came to 11 bases. CDR3 length: 13 amino acids.